Listed below are T cell receptor beta chains from one sample, sequenced in a study of blood T cell repertoires in COVID-19. This table comes from immunoSEQ multiplex PCR, and its TCRdb copy is limited to in-frame clones, with some not included. Among over 75,000 clones listed, 70% to 85% were seen once. Sequences were obtained from peripheral blood. The receptors stem from a woman between 50 and 59 years old with acute or convalescent COVID-19. CDR3s include the opening cysteine and the closing phenylalanine or tryptophan. A D gene is named only where the DNA matches it firmly. Expanded clones are given a class, and other clones once, few, many or no size at all.

>TRBV9|TRBD1|TRBJ1-3|-
CASPGTGIPNTIYF
TGTGCCAGCCCCGGGACAGGGATACCAAACACCATATATTTT
>TRBV7-6|-|TRBJ1-4|once
CASSLTTLQNKNEKLFF
TGTGCCAGCAGCCTAACGACCTTACAGAATAAGAATGAAAAACTGTTTTTT
>TRBV30|-|TRBJ1-3|-
CAWGAGTIYF
TGTGCCTGGGGAGCGGGGACCATATATTTT
>TRBV7-9|-|TRBJ1-1|-
CASSLAPPGF
TGTGCCAGCAGCTTAGCGCCCCCGGGTTTT
>TRBV6-5|TRBD1|TRBJ1-3|-
CASTLTGASGNTIYF
TGTGCCAGCACCCTGACAGGGGCCTCTGGAAACACCATATATTTT
>TRBV28|TRBD1|TRBJ1-1|-
CASSLSGGQGSNTEAFF
TGTGCCAGCAGTCTTTCAGGGGGCCAGGGATCGAACACTGAAGCTTTCTTT
>TRBV9|TRBD1|TRBJ2-6|-
CASSPVGTGYSGANVLTF
TGTGCCAGCAGCCCAGTGGGGACAGGATACTCTGGGGCCAACGTCCTGACTTTC
>TRBV7-9|-|TRBJ1-2|-
CASSPGGYGYTF
TGTGCCAGCAGCCCCGGGGGGTATGGCTACACCTTC
>TRBV2|-|TRBJ2-3|-
CASSDSSKRSDTQYF
TGTGCCAGCAGTGATAGTAGCAAGAGGTCAGATACGCAGTATTTT
>TRBV18|TRBD1|TRBJ1-1|-
CASSPRQGADEAFF
TGTGCCAGCTCACCACGCCAGGGGGCTGATGAAGCTTTCTTT
>TRBV30|TRBD2|TRBJ2-1|-
CASSRAGGPFNEQFF
TGTGCCTCCTCTCGAGCGGGAGGGCCTTTCAATGAGCAGTTCTTC
>TRBV28|TRBD1|TRBJ1-5|-
CASSSGQSRLKPQHF
TGTGCCAGCAGTTCGGGACAGAGTCGGTTGAAGCCCCAGCATTTT
>TRBV6-5|TRBD2|TRBJ2-1|-
CATYPGTSGSIEQFF
TGTGCCACCTACCCCGGGACTAGCGGGAGTATCGAGCAGTTCTTC
>TRBV7-8|-|TRBJ1-1|-
CASSFRTDTEAFF
TGTGCCAGCAGCTTCAGGACAGACACTGAAGCTTTCTTT
>TRBV6-2/TRBV6-3|TRBD1|TRBJ1-2|-
CASSYSRDRNYGYTF
TGTGCCAGCAGTTACTCCCGGGACAGGAACTATGGCTACACCTTC
>TRBV6-4|-|TRBJ2-3|few
CASSFTSSTDTQYF
TGTGCCAGCAGCTTTACTTCCTCCACAGATACGCAGTATTTT
>TRBV7-9|-|TRBJ2-1|-
CASTPGKAFHEQFF
TGTGCCAGCACCCCCGGGAAGGCCTTCCATGAGCAGTTCTTC
>TRBV18|-|TRBJ1-5|-
CASSPLDSDQPQHF
TGTGCCAGCTCACCACTAGACAGCGATCAGCCCCAGCATTTT
>TRBV9|-|TRBJ2-5|-
CASSVRSSGETQYF
TGTGCCAGCAGCGTGAGGTCTTCGGGGGAGACCCAGTACTTC
>TRBV9|-|TRBJ1-2|-
CASSVVDTALPYGYTF
TGTGCCAGCAGCGTAGTTGATACAGCCCTACCCTATGGCTACACCTTC
>TRBV9|TRBD1|TRBJ1-2|-
CVSGGPNIYGYTF
TGTGTATCAGGGGGCCCAAACATCTATGGCTACACCTTC
>TRBV2|TRBD1|TRBJ1-2|-
CASRRTGSEFSGYTF
TGTGCCAGCAGGAGGACAGGTTCGGAATTCAGTGGCTACACCTTC
>TRBV7-8|TRBD1|TRBJ1-1|-
CASSLARRTGGTEAFF
TGTGCCAGCAGCTTAGCGCGCCGGACAGGGGGGACTGAAGCTTTCTTT
>TRBV18|TRBD1|TRBJ2-7|-
CASSPGQGIGQYF
TGTGCCAGCTCACCGGGACAGGGGATTGGGCAGTACTTC
>TRBV4-2|-|TRBJ2-3|-
CASSPSLSTSYTDTQYF
TGTGCCAGCAGCCCCTCCCTCTCAACCAGTTACACAGATACGCAGTATTTT
>TRBV5-5|TRBD1|TRBJ1-2|-
CASSLTENNRGNGYTF
TGTGCCAGCAGCTTGACTGAAAACAACAGGGGGAATGGCTACACCTTC
>TRBV29-1|-|TRBJ1-2|-
CSVDVTGLGGYTF
TGCAGCGTTGACGTGACAGGTCTGGGGGGCTACACCTTC
>TRBV14|-|TRBJ2-5|-
CASGQRKETQYF
TGTGCCAGCGGCCAGCGCAAAGAGACCCAGTACTTC
>TRBV4-2|TRBD1|TRBJ1-4|-
CASSLGGQERPNEKLFF
TGTGCCAGCAGCCTGGGAGGACAGGAAAGGCCGAATGAAAAACTGTTTTTT
>TRBV29-1|-|TRBJ2-5|-
CSVGDTETQYF
TGCAGCGTTGGCGATACAGAGACCCAGTACTTC
>TRBV6-4|-|TRBJ1-6|-
CASSPLGGESPLHF
TGTGCCAGCAGTCCGCTGGGGGGGGAGTCACCCCTCCACTTT
>TRBV7-9|-|TRBJ2-7|-
CASSLDRQTYEQYF
TGTGCCAGCAGCTTGGATCGACAGACCTACGAGCAGTACTTC
>TRBV5-1|TRBD2|TRBJ2-1|once
CASSASGGTYNEQFF
TGCGCCAGCAGCGCCAGCGGGGGAACCTACAATGAGCAGTTCTTC
>TRBV7-3|TRBD2|TRBJ2-7|-
CASSLMASASGYEQYF
TGTGCCAGCAGCTTAATGGCGTCGGCTAGCGGGTACGAGCAGTACTTC
>TRBV21-1|-|TRBJ2-7|-
CASSKAPDRGTGEQYF
TGTGCCAGCAGCAAAGCCCCGGACAGGGGGACCGGCGAGCAGTACTTC
>TRBV6-5|-|TRBJ1-1|-
CASSLQDRLNTEAFF
TGTGCCAGCAGTTTACAGGACAGACTGAACACTGAAGCTTTCTTT
>TRBV5-4|-|TRBJ2-5|-
CASKPQGGETQYF
TGTGCCAGCAAGCCGCAGGGTGGAGAGACCCAGTACTTC
>TRBV5-1|-|TRBJ2-2|-
CASSLAPAGTGELFF
TGCGCCAGCAGCTTGGCCCCTGCGGGGACCGGGGAGCTGTTTTTT
>TRBV21-1|-|TRBJ2-3|-
CASSGVLRGQGADTQYF
TGTGCCAGCAGCGGGGTTCTTAGGGGGCAAGGCGCAGATACGCAGTATTTT
>TRBV7-2|TRBD2|TRBJ2-3|-
CAGSGGDTDTQYF
TGTGCCGGTAGCGGGGGGGACACAGATACGCAGTATTTT
>TRBV7-3|TRBD2|TRBJ2-2|-
CASSSRTSGFRGELFF
TGTGCCAGCAGCTCAAGGACTAGCGGGTTCCGCGGGGAGCTGTTTTTT